This T cell receptor (beta chain) was recorded in a study of shared clonotypes between healthy human individuals (TCRdb year 2020). Notes on the research overall: The cohort included three men and a couple of women between 18 and 49 years of age. To increase sequencing depth and limit assay-specific biases, TCR repertoire library preparation and sequencing were carried out by different laboratories using diverse techniques. Blood TCR repertoires of about five healthy adults were deeply sequenced to estimate repertoire size and the extent of clonotype sharing between individuals. For each donor, three plates each were used for CD4 naive and CD4 memory, two plates were used for CD8 naive, and one plate was used for CD8 memory. Between about 0.85 and 9.5 billion PBMCs per donor were obtained by leukapheresis. The paper's findings and limits, for the study overall: Sampling was limited to blood, and TCR repertoires in tissue likely differ from TCR repertoires in blood. About 5% of naive CD4, 3.5% of naive CD8, approximately 2% of memory CD4, and 0.4% of memory CD8 clonotypes were shared across a few donors. Naive subsets generally had larger estimated clonotype richness than memory subsets. Clonotypes shared by all four sorted-subset donors showed higher generation probabilities than non-shared clonotypes. Because the study included only a small number of donors, the genetic and exposure-history diversity represented was limited. Rarefaction of sorted-subset datasets indicated incomplete sequencing despite the large sequencing depth. Based on pairwise subsampling, the degree of clonotype sharing among donors was expected to be affected by sequencing depth.

From the cysteine through the phenylalanine, the CDR3 covers 15 amino acids. Kept here is only the CDR3 DNA, which spans 45 bases and is read in frame from base 1. Relative to germline, V is missing 6 bases and J is missing 0 bases, with 2 bases of the junction outside any gene match. CDR1 SNHLY and CDR2 FYNNEI are derived from the germline V gene. About this clone: The specificity of this receptor is unknown. Per-base quality was not reported, and no clone a single base away is much larger than it.

For the CD8 naive samples, CD45RO-negative cells were positively selected for CCR7, yielding a CD45RA+CCR7+ population from which TemRA cells were excluded. Donors were healthy HIV-negative adults with no recently reported acute infections or vaccinations. Every donor was a Caucasian adult residing in Nashville, Tennessee, USA. After blood collection by leukapheresis, PBMCs were isolated using Ficoll-Histopaque density gradient centrifugation and then cryopreserved in the vapor phase of liquid nitrogen. Analytical flow cytometry was used to check the purity and quantity of every magnetically sorted T cell population. From each sorted fraction, genomic DNA was isolated and quantified by UV absorbance on a Nanodrop 2000c. Using the deep immunoSEQ assay, multiplex PCR amplified TCR CDR3 regions from genomic DNA. Genomic DNA extracted from each cell subset was distributed evenly over all wells of several immunoSEQ 96-well plates, and each plate served as one replicate. For sorted subsets, each replicate PCR was loaded with roughly 200 ng genomic DNA, equivalent to 30,000 or so T cell genomes. The purified libraries were quantified using a Qubit 3.0 fluorometer, sized with a Bioanalyzer 2100, and then quantified again using the KAPA Library Quantification kit. Each immunoSEQ 96-well plate was sequenced on its own single-read 150-cycle Illumina NextSeq 550 flow cell. Per the source publication's procedure: The immunoSEQ output contained only junctional sequences without quality scores, so filtering could not match that applied to full-length reads. To assign V/J genes and CDR3, sequences were annotated using PyIR, a Python wrapper for IgBLAST v1.9, with IMGT germline references. Reads were filtered out if the reads had weak V/J assignments (E-value above 1e-6), no CDR3, stop codons, out-of-frame junctions, or ambiguous translated residues. V3J clonotypes were defined as sequences sharing the same inferred V gene, J gene, and CDR3 amino acid sequence. Percentage overlap between repertoires was calculated by dividing the number of shared unique clonotypes by the size of the smaller repertoire. RTK rarefaction, the Chao1 estimator, and Recon v2.1 estimates of unobserved clonotypes were used to assess repertoire richness. Generation probabilities were computed with OLGA for all TCRbeta clonotypes obtained by the gDNA method from several donors. As stored in TCRdb, this immuneACCESS dataset retains in-frame rearrangements with V and J assigned. A fraction of the clones does not appear; measured against another copy, unresolved V genes explain less than half of the discrepancy, and the remainder lacks a known reason. V and J calls and clone size are given by that table; D and trimming were obtained from the DNA. Counted in this sample were about 2.1 million clones; over 85% of them appeared once. Under 2% of the sample comes from the top ten.

This TCR derives from a man younger than 35 in good health. Some clones in this sample may be carry-over from other donors' samples. Sequenced material: naive CD8+ T cells from PBMCs. Reading the label with the study, this specimen's cell subset or site is: CD45RA+CCR7+. The chain is assembled from TRBV2 and TRBJ2-2; TRBD1 agrees with 9 junctional bases. The DNA sequence is TGTGCCAGCAGCACAGGGGGCGCGAACACCGGGGAGCTGTTTTTT. This codes for CASSTGGANTGELFF.